This entry is about one T cell receptor beta chain. Sequenced by immunoSEQ multiplex PCR; TCRdb stores in-frame clones only, minus some. Here the sample spans some 150,000 clones, roughly 84% being singletons. The CDR3 consists of 15 residues. Trimming took 4 bases from V and 3 from J, leaving 17 bases between them. Germline CDR1 and CDR2: SGDLS and YYNGEE. The data originate from a study of blood T cell repertoires in COVID-19. Background on the study: The cDNA or gDNA used as material had been derived from T cells, B-cell-depleted T cells, or PBMCs.

The cohort comprised adults aged about 18 to 100 years residing in about two dozen US areas. Categorization into cohorts depended on clinical history that participants reported. Exposed participants encountered a COVID-19 case during the 2 weeks preceding study entry. V usage is TRBV9 and J usage is TRBJ2-7, with TRBD2 as a possible D gene (5 bases). The receptor's source is a woman between 50 and 59 years old who had been exposed to COVID-19. The specimen sequenced was PBMCs or T cells enriched from blood (not recorded which). The CDR3 here is CASSQASGPNYEQYF. In DNA, the CDR3 is TGTGCCAGCAGCCAGGCGAGCGGCCCCAACTACGAGCAGTACTTC.